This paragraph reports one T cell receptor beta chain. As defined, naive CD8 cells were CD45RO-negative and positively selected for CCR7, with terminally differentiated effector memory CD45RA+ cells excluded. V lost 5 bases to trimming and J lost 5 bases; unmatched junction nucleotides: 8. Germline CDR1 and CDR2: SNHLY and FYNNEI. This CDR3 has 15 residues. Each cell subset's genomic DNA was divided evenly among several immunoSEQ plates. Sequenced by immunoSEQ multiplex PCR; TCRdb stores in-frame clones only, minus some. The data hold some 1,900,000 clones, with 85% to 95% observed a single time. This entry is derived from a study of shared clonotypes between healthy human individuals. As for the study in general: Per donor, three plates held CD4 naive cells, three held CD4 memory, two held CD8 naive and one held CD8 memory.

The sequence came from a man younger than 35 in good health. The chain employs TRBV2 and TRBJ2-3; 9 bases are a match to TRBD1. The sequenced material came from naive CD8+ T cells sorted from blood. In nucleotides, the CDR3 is TGTGCCAGCAGTTACTCCGGGACAGGGTTAGATACGCAGTATTTT. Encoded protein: CASSYSGTGLDTQYF.